The rows below give T cell receptor beta chains drawn from one sample of a study of blood T cell repertoires in COVID-19. Generated by immunoSEQ multiplex PCR, the TCRdb table keeps only in-frame clones and is missing some. The table shows 45,000 or so clones, with around 75% occurring only once. The sample was peripheral blood. These receptors were taken from an elderly man with acute or convalescent COVID-19. Each CDR3 is given with its conserved first and last residue. The size entry is marked missing in some rows and otherwise reads once, few, many or a size class.

V	size	J	CDR3
TRBV5-4	.	TRBJ1-1	CASSSRTRADTEAFF
TRBV7-2	few	TRBJ2-7	CASSPRGYEQYF
TRBV18	few	TRBJ1-1	CASSRQGENTEAFF
TRBV7-2	.	TRBJ2-7	CASRGGAGRYYEQYF
TRBV18	.	TRBJ2-1	CASSSTSGRFDEQFF
TRBV5-1	many	TRBJ2-1	CASSLTSGSHEQFF
TRBV7-9	.	TRBJ2-1	CASSLDGRGYNEQFF
TRBV24-1	few	TRBJ2-7	CATEEYRGTSTAGRNEQYF
TRBV5-5	.	TRBJ2-7	CASSQGGSFSYEQYF
TRBV5-4	.	TRBJ2-3	CASSDVRASGSSDTQYF
TRBV5-5	.	TRBJ1-5	CASSLGGVREPQHF
TRBV19	.	TRBJ2-7	CASSAGGTGAYEQYF
TRBV29-1	.	TRBJ2-7	CSVEDRGQGPLEQYF
TRBV10-1	.	TRBJ2-7	CASSPQGGHEQYF
TRBV7-2	.	TRBJ2-7	CASSLAGQVGHEQYF
TRBV28	.	TRBJ2-2	CASSFYGTNTGELFF
TRBV19	.	TRBJ2-7	CASSIIAGGGYEQYF
TRBV25-1	.	TRBJ2-2	CATGTGGPYLNTGELFF
TRBV7-8	.	TRBJ2-1	CASSPTPGRRRELSYNEQFF